These T cell receptor beta chains were read from a single sample in a study of blood T cell repertoires in COVID-19. The protocol was immunoSEQ multiplex PCR, while the TCRdb copy is restricted to in-frame clones and leaves out a portion. The sample includes 300,000 to 400,000 clones, under 95% of them seen just once. The source material was peripheral blood. These receptors were collected from a young woman who had recovered from COVID-19. Each CDR3 is given with its conserved first and last residue.

TRBV5-6 CASSSRGNYGYTF
TRBV9 CASSAGQGSSGYTF
TRBV20-1 CSASILARTLGRTDTQYF
TRBV5-6 CASSLGTGPLRALHF
TRBV2 CASIGLTSDTQYF
TRBV6-4 CASSEVPVCLSYTF
TRBV29-1 CSVAGAREGADTQYF
TRBV4-3 CASSQDSGRRFF
TRBV9 CASSPDQTGGGNTIYF
TRBV3-1/TRBV3-2 CASSQGWGNTGELFF